This record looks at one T cell receptor (beta chain) sequence and its context. Its antigen is not known. This sample was taken from a study of a mutant IDH1 vaccine in newly diagnosed glioma. The wider study: Sex distribution of treated patients was roughly 60% male and about 38% female; mean age was around 40 years. Patients had received radiotherapy, temozolomide, or both previously, most receiving both.

Study-level points and caveats: Patients mounted vaccine-induced immune responses in roughly 93% of cases.

The germline V gene encodes CDR1 SGDLS and CDR2 YYNGEE. The J segment lost 4 bases and the V segment lost 3 bases, leaving 5 bases of the junction unmatched. The CDR3 loop spans 15 amino acids. Time point noted: baseline, week 1 (first vaccination visit). Treatment indicated: pre-vaccination baseline after standard-of-care therapy. New WHO grade 3 or 4 astrocytomas that were IDH1-mutant and ATRX-lost occurred in the donors. Assay: immunoSEQ multiplex PCR; the TCRdb copy retains only in-frame clones and omits some. This table has approximately 54,000 clones, approximately 78% appearing once. The TCR was taken from a young man with glioma. Sequenced material: PBMCs, taken from a glioma patient treated with radiotherapy, temozolomide or both. The chain couples TRBV9 to TRBJ1-3, with 9 bases matching TRBD1. DNA of the CDR3: TGTGCCAGCAGCGATCACAGGGGGCGAGGAAACACCATATATTTT. This translates into CASSDHRGRGNTIYF.